This TCR beta chain was recovered during a study of shared clonotypes between healthy human individuals. Study-level information: In total, the donors were a couple of women and a few men aged 18 to 49. Study-wide findings and caveats: Shared clonotypes across all four donors exceeded non-shared ones in generation probability.

V lost 0 bases, J lost 2 bases, and 8 bases stayed unmatched. The CDR3 extends over 17 amino acids. Germline-derived CDR1 and CDR2 are SGDLS and YYNGEE. Comment on this clone: Its cognate antigen is unknown.

Sorted-subset replicate PCRs used 150 to 200 ng of genomic DNA. This amount corresponded to about 30,000 T cell genomes. Here immunoSEQ multiplex PCR was the method, and the copy in TCRdb shows in-frame clones only, minus some. The table records around 2.1 million clones, approximately 94% of them present only once. The sequenced material came from naive CD4+ T cells sorted from blood. Indicated subset: CD45RA+ positively selected. The genes are TRBV9 and TRBJ1-3; the match to TRBD1 covers 7 bases. This TCR derives from a man between 18 and 29 years old in good health. CDR3 sequence: CASSVAGQVLPGNTIYF. The CDR3 DNA reads TGTGCCAGCAGCGTAGCAGGACAGGTGTTGCCTGGAAACACCATATATTTT.